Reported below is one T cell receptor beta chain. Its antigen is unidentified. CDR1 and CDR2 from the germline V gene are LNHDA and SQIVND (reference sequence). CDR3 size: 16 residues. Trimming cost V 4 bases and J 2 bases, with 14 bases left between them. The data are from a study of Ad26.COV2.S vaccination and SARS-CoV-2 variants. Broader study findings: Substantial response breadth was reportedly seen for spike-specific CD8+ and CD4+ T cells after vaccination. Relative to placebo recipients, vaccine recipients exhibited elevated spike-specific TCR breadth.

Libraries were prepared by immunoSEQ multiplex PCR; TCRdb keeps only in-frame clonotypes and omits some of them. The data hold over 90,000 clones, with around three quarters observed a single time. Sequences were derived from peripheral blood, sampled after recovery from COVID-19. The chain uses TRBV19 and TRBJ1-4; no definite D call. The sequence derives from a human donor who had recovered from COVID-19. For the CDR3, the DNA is TGTGCCAGTAGTAACGGGAAAATCGGGACTAATGAAAAACTGTTTTTT. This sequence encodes CASSNGKIGTNEKLFF. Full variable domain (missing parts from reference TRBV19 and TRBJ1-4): DGGITQSPKYLFRKEGQNVTLSCEQNLNHDAMYWYRQDPGQGLRLIYYSQIVNDFQKGDIAEGYSVSREKKESFPLTVTSAQKNPTAFYLCASSNGKIGTNEKLFFGSGTQLSVL.